This T cell receptor (beta chain) was captured in a study of blood T cell repertoires in COVID-19. Seattle participants joined during active infection and were tracked over time. Per the authors' pipeline: Amplifying reference gene primers gave estimates of nucleated cell counts. Method: immunoSEQ multiplex PCR; TCRdb's copy keeps in-frame clones and lacks some. Clone size and the V and J calls come from that table; the DNA yielded D and trimming. The data contain roughly 300,000 clones, about nine tenths of them singletons. The clonotype originates from a woman in her twenties or thirties with COVID-19, enrolled during active disease. The specimen sequenced was peripheral blood.

The CDR3: CASSFGQYGYTF. Here the CDR3 DNA reads TGTGCCAGCAGCTTCGGACAATATGGCTACACCTTC. V is TRBV11-2 and J is TRBJ1-2, with a possible D match to TRBD1 (5 bases). CDR3 size: 12 residues. The ends were cut back, 3 bases at V and 5 bases at J, with 7 bases in the middle. The V gene's germline CDR1 is SGHAT and CDR2 FQNNGV.